This TCR beta chain originates from a study of blood T cell repertoires in COVID-19. About the research overall: Donors in the United States, Italy and Spain gave samples during acute or convalescent COVID-19. T cells, B-cell-depleted T cells, or PBMCs supplied cDNA or gDNA.

In the authors' workflow: Amplified reference gene primers provided the basis for estimating nucleated cell counts. The table came from immunoSEQ multiplex PCR; TCRdb's copy has only in-frame clones and leaves some out. V, J and clone size are those of that table, while D and trimming were read from the DNA. The data show around 100,000 clones, about 86% seen once. J was trimmed by 2 bases and V by 4 bases; bases with no gene match: 7. This CDR3 region has 15 residues. Germline assignment: CDR1 SGHRS and CDR2 YFSETQ. Sequencing input: peripheral blood. This receptor was obtained from a human donor in a cohort sampled during active COVID-19. The rearrangement links TRBV5-1 to TRBJ2-7; TRBD2 matches 9 bases. CDR3 protein: CASSVTASGAYEQYF. The CDR3 DNA reads TGCGCCAGCAGCGTAACTGCTAGCGGGGCCTACGAGCAGTACTTC.